Below, 24 T cell receptor beta chains from the same sample are listed, as sequenced in a study of PD-1 blockade in classical Hodgkin lymphoma (dated by TCRdb to about 2020). Receptor amplification or capture employed the immunoSEQ multiplex PCR assay. TCRdb limited this immuneACCESS table to in-frame rearrangements with V and J called. A share of clones is missing; checked studies link under half to unresolved V genes, and the rest is unexplained. Within this sample are about 11,000 clones, with around 75% of them counted one time only. The ten biggest clones cover 30% to 40% of the sample. What this sample's time point label stands for: cycle 1 day 1 (C1D1), immediately before nivolumab initiation. Every trial patient had relapsed following autologous stem cell transplantation, and prior brentuximab vedotin exposure was what differed among cohorts A, B and C. The sequences come from peripheral blood mononuclear cells (PBMCs), collected at baseline. The receptors come from a human donor with classical Hodgkin lymphoma.

This clone was observed a few times. The J gene is TRBJ1-5, the V gene TRBV4-3; weak D call: TRBD1 (5 bases). Trimming stripped 0 bases from V and 7 bases from J, with 13 bases between. The germline CDR1 and CDR2 sequences are LGHNA and YSLEER. This CDR3 region has 15 residues. For the CDR3, the DNA is TGCGCCAGCAGCCAAGAGTCCGACAGCGGACAGCCCCAGCATTTT. Residues: CASSQESDSGQPQHF.

V and J are TRBV19 and TRBJ1-5; D not resolved. The germline V gene has CDR1 LNHDA and CDR2 SQIVND (reference sequence). Trimming took 0 bases from V and 3 from J, leaving 9 bases between them. This CDR3 comprises 15 residues. This CDR3 is CASSIDRELNQPQHF. The CDR3 bases are TGTGCCAGTAGTATAGATCGGGAGCTCAATCAGCCCCAGCATTTT.

The V and J genes are TRBV5-4 and TRBJ2-3; TRBD2 agrees at 15 bases. V lost 9 bases, J lost 10 bases, and 6 bases stayed unmatched. Germline values: CDR1 SGHNT, CDR2 YYREEE (reference sequence). The CDR3 covers 13 residues. Written as DNA, the CDR3 is TGTGCCACCCAAGGACTAGCGGGGGGGTCGCAGTATTTT. It translates to CATQGLAGGSQYF.

The chain combines TRBV10-2 with TRBJ2-5, with a weak D call TRBD2 (7 bases). Germline CDR1 is WSHSY and CDR2 is SAAADI. The CDR3 extends over 17 amino acids. Trimming shortened V by 0 bases and J by 5 bases, and 19 bases separated the two germline ends. The CDR3 spells CASSESTRGGAGETQYF. CDR3 bases: TGCGCCAGCAGTGAGTCGACTCGTGGGGGGGCCGGGGAGACCCAGTACTTC.

The chain combines TRBV29-1 with TRBJ2-5; D is undetermined. Germline lookup yields CDR1 SQVTM and CDR2 ANQGSEA. The CDR3 loop spans 13 amino acids. V lost 4 bases, J lost 5 bases, and 14 bases lay in between. CDR3 region: CSVVRNNRETQYF. CDR3 bases: TGCAGCGTTGTGAGAAACAATCGGGAGACCCAGTACTTC. Supplemented by reference TRBV29-1 and TRBJ2-5, the full variable domain reads SAVISQKPSRDICQRGTSLTIQCQVDSQVTMMFWYRQQPGQSLTLIATANQGSEATYESGFVIDKFPISRPNLTFSTLTVSNMSPEDSSIYLCSVVRNNRETQYFGPGTRLLVL.

By share, this clone counts as medium-sized. The V gene is TRBV5-5, the J gene TRBJ1-2; TRBD1 is a possible D gene (5 bases). The CDR3 is 13 residues long. V was shortened by 0 bases and J by 8 bases, with 11 bases between the two germline ends. CDR1 SGHKS and CDR2 YYEKEE come from the germline V gene (reference sequence). The CDR3, as DNA: TGTGCCAGCAGCTTGGGAGGGGAAGTAGGCTACACCTTC. Its protein is CASSLGGEVGYTF.

This clone was picked up a small number of times. The gene calls are TRBV7-6 and TRBJ2-7; TRBD1 is a possible D gene (5 bases). Germline V gene data show CDR1 as SGHVS and CDR2 as FNYEAQ. V lost 5 bases to trimming and J lost 0 bases, with 11 bases between them. The CDR3 runs to 14 residues. CDR3 DNA: TGTGCCAGCAGCGCCGTCCAGGGCTCCTACGAGCAGTACTTC. It encodes CASSAVQGSYEQYF.

The chain combines TRBV7-9 with TRBJ1-4; 8 nucleotides agree with TRBD1. Germline CDR1 is SEHNR and CDR2 is FQNEAQ (reference sequence). This CDR3 spans 13 amino acids. Germline trimming cut 3 bases from V and 11 bases from J; bases unmatched to any gene: 5. The CDR3 DNA follows: TGTGCCAGCAGCTTGGGGACAGGTGGGAAACTGTTTTTT. This codes for CASSLGTGGKLFF.

The CDR3 nucleotides are TGCGCCAGCAGCCAAGATGGGGGGCTTGGCACTGAAGCTTTCTTT. Its protein product is CASSQDGGLGTEAFF. The J gene is TRBJ1-1, the V gene TRBV4-1, with D perhaps TRBD1 (6 bases). There are 15 residues in the CDR3. Deletions cut 0 bases from V and 4 bases from J, with 12 bases between. Germline V gene data show CDR1 as MGHRA and CDR2 as YSYEKL.

This clone turned up a few times. J is TRBJ2-2 and V is TRBV5-6; 10 bases are shared with TRBD1. Trimming removed 3 bases from V and 7 bases from J; junction bases left unmatched: 6. The CDR3 totals 15 residues. Germline values: CDR1 SGHDT, CDR2 YYEEEE. The CDR3 is CASSSATGGHGELFF. The CDR3 DNA sequence: TGTGCCAGCAGCTCTGCGACAGGGGGCCACGGGGAGCTGTTTTTT.

The chain joins TRBV29-1 to TRBJ2-3; 7 nucleotides match TRBD2. The CDR3 is 13 amino acids. Per the germline V gene, CDR1 is SQVTM and CDR2 is ANQGSEA. J was trimmed by 4 bases and V by 6 bases; bases with no gene match: 7. The CDR3, as DNA: TGCAGCGTCACTCGCCGGGGGGCAGATACGCAGTATTTT. This encodes CSVTRRGADTQYF.

J is TRBJ1-2 and V is TRBV11-3; D gene unclear. Trimming stripped 5 bases from V and 8 bases from J, with 15 bases between. The CDR3 spans 13 residues. Germline V lookup: CDR1 SGHNT, CDR2 YENEEA. The CDR3 DNA is TGTGCCAGCAGCCCGTCGGAGGTTCGCGGCTACACCTTC. As protein: CASSPSEVRGYTF.

The chain uses TRBV6-5 and TRBJ2-3, with 12 bases that match TRBD2. The CDR3 covers 15 residues. Germline V gives CDR1 MNHEY, CDR2 SVGAGI. Germline trimming cut 6 bases from V and 3 bases from J; bases unmatched to any gene: 4. The CDR3 is CASSKLAGGTDTQYF. CDR3 nucleotide sequence: TGTGCCAGCAGCAAACTAGCGGGGGGTACAGATACGCAGTATTTT.

This chain joins TRBV10-3 and TRBJ1-2, with unresolved D. This CDR3 comprises 13 residues. Germline assignment: CDR1 ENHRY and CDR2 SYGVKD. Trimming took off 0 bases at V and 6 bases at J, with 8 bases between the two ends. The CDR3 region has the DNA TGTGCCATCAGTGAGTCCCCCACTGATGGCTACACCTTC. It specifies CAISESPTDGYTF.

The genes are TRBV27 and TRBJ1-6; TRBD1 aligns across 9 bases. V was clipped by 2 bases and J by 9 bases; unmatched bases: 5. CDR1 and CDR2 from the germline V gene are MNHEY and SMNVEV (reference sequence). CDR3 size: 15 residues. CDR3 sequence reads: CASSLGDRVGSPLHF. For the CDR3, the DNA is TGTGCCAGCAGTTTAGGGGACAGGGTTGGTTCACCCCTCCACTTT.

V is TRBV5-1 and J is TRBJ1-2; 9 positions match TRBD1. V shed 3 bases, J shed 8 bases, and the junction held 11 bases outside the gene matches. Germline CDR1 SGHRS, CDR2 YFSETQ. The CDR3 is 15 residues long. CDR3 region: CASSSLVGQGGGYTF. CDR3 nucleotides: TGCGCCAGCAGCTCCTTAGTGGGACAGGGCGGAGGCTACACCTTC.

This clone has just a few counts. The chain recombines TRBV7-6 with TRBJ2-5; D is undetermined. The CDR3 contains 12 residues. Germline assignment: CDR1 SGHVS and CDR2 FNYEAQ. V was cut by 4 bases and J by 5 bases, with 8 bases left in between. CDR3 in amino acids: CASSSTGETQYF. The CDR3 nucleotides are TGTGCCAGCAGCTCGACTGGCGAGACCCAGTACTTC.

This chain joins TRBV2 and TRBJ1-3; D gene ambiguous. The CDR3 sequence is 14 residues long. V lost 2 bases and J lost 5, with 10 bases in between. Germline values: CDR1 SNHLY, CDR2 FYNNEI. For the CDR3, the DNA is TGTGCCAGCAGTGAATTGGAGTTACGAAACACCATATATTTT. Translating it yields CASSELELRNTIYF.

The chain has TRBV5-1 and TRBJ1-1, with D maybe TRBD1 (6 bases). CDR1 SGHRS and CDR2 YFSETQ come from the germline V gene. The ends were cut back, 4 bases at V and 1 base at J, with 8 bases in the middle. The CDR3 loop spans 13 amino acids. The CDR3 DNA is TGCGCCAGCAGCAAGGACAGGAACACTGAAGCTTTCTTT. It codes for CASSKDRNTEAFF.

This clone is judged medium-sized. The sample holds other DNA sequences that translate to the same CDR3. V usage is TRBV2 and J usage is TRBJ1-1; a possible D gene is TRBD1 (5 bases). Germline CDR1 and CDR2: SNHLY and FYNNEI. The CDR3 spans 13 residues. Trimming shortened V by 6 bases and J by 1 base, and 9 bases separated the two germline ends. The CDR3 protein is CASRTDPNTEAFF. Written as DNA, the CDR3 is TGTGCCAGCAGGACAGACCCGAACACTGAAGCTTTCTTT.

The chain links TRBV28 to TRBJ1-1, with a tentative D call TRBD1 (6 bases). CDR1 MDHEN and CDR2 SYDVKM come from the germline V gene. With 3 bases removed from V and 5 bases from J, the gap between germline ends came to 13 bases. This CDR3 comprises 14 residues. CDR3 coding DNA: TGTGCCAGCAGTTTTGCGAGGGGGTTGACTGAAGCTTTCTTT. Amino acids: CASSFARGLTEAFF.

This clone appeared a few times. The chain combines TRBV11-2 with TRBJ2-7, with no clear D. The germline V gene has CDR1 SGHAT and CDR2 FQNNGV. The CDR3 loop spans 12 amino acids. The V and J ends lost 10 bases and 5 bases respectively, with 15 bases between them. The CDR3 DNA is TGTGCCACCGAGGCAGATGGGGACGAGCAGTACTTC. Its translation is CATEADGDEQYF.

The rearrangement uses TRBV19 and TRBJ1-2, with 7 bases matching TRBD1. Germline V lookup: CDR1 LNHDA, CDR2 SQIVND (reference sequence). V dropped 1 base and J dropped 4; count of bases not matched to a gene: 6. The CDR3 contains 15 residues. The CDR3 sequence: CASSIGGDSGYGYTF. CDR3 nucleotide sequence: TGTGCCAGTAGTATAGGGGGGGACAGCGGCTATGGCTACACCTTC.

Within the sample, this clone is medium-sized. The chain carries TRBV6-6 and TRBJ1-2; D uncertain. Germline loops: CDR1 MNHNY, CDR2 SVGAGI (reference sequence). V was shortened by 9 bases and J by 1 base, with 9 bases between the two germline ends. This CDR3 contains 12 residues. The CDR3 sequence is CASGLYNYGYTF. CDR3 DNA sequence: TGTGCCAGTGGACTGTATAACTATGGCTACACCTTC.